Following are 21 T cell receptor beta chains from one sample sequenced in a study of blood T cell repertoires in COVID-19. Data came from immunoSEQ multiplex PCR; TCRdb stores just in-frame clones and leaves some out. The table includes 60,000 or so clones, 78% detected once. The specimen was peripheral blood. These receptors all come from a human donor in a cohort sampled during active COVID-19.

The genes are TRBV9 and TRBJ2-2; 7 positions match TRBD2. Trimming cost V 0 bases and J 0 bases; bases outside gene matches: 5. The CDR3 runs 17 residues. Germline CDR1 and CDR2: SGDLS and YYNGEE. As DNA, the CDR3 is TGTGCCAGCAGCGTAGGGGGGAGGGCCGCGAACACCGGGGAGCTGTTTTTT. Amino acids: CASSVGGRAANTGELFF.

The CDR3 nucleotides read TGTGCCAGCAATCGGGTAAGGGCCAGGAAGACAGTGGGGAATGAAAAACTGTTTTTT. This codes for CASNRVRARKTVGNEKLFF. This chain links TRBV28 with TRBJ1-4; D is possibly TRBD1 (5 bases). V gave up 7 bases and J gave up 5 bases, with 29 bases separating them. Per the germline V gene, CDR1 is MDHEN and CDR2 is SYDVKM. CDR3 length: 19 amino acids.

The V call is TRBV6-5, the J call TRBJ1-5; TRBD1 aligns across 7 bases. J was trimmed by 1 base and V by 6 bases; bases with no gene match: 6. This CDR3 region has 15 residues. Germline V gene lookup returns CDR1 MNHEY and CDR2 SVGAGI. This chain's CDR3 is CASSTGAISNQPQHF. The CDR3 DNA sequence: TGTGCCAGCAGCACAGGGGCGATAAGCAATCAGCCCCAGCATTTT.

The chain employs TRBV25-1 and TRBJ2-7; no reliable D call. The CDR3 has 12 residues. V gave up 4 bases and J gave up 3 bases, with 7 bases separating them. CDR1 and CDR2 (germline): MGHDK, SYGVNS. The CDR3, as DNA: TGTGCCAGCAGTGTAGTTAGCTACGAGCAGTACTTC. Protein: CASSVVSYEQYF.

This clone was observed once. The genes are TRBV11-2 and TRBJ2-4; the match to TRBD1 covers 8 bases. Germline CDR1 and CDR2: SGHAT and FQNNGV. The CDR3 totals 16 residues. Trimming at V came to 5 bases and at J to 6 bases, leaving 12 bases not matched to a gene. The CDR3 DNA sequence: TGTGCCAGCAGCCTCGCACAGGGGGTCGGGGGAAACATTCAGTACTTC. It yields the protein CASSLAQGVGGNIQYF.

The rearrangement uses TRBV10-1 and TRBJ2-2; D is uncertain. V lost 6 bases, J lost 2 bases, and 10 bases lay in between. The CDR3 is 14 amino acids. Germline V gene lookup returns CDR1 WNHNN and CDR2 SYGVQD (reference sequence). CDR3 bases: TGCGCCAGCAGGGCCGACACCAACACCGGGGAGCTGTTTTTT. It yields the protein CASRADTNTGELFF.

The chain has TRBV27 and TRBJ2-7; 8 bases match TRBD1. Germline V gene lookup returns CDR1 MNHEY and CDR2 SMNVEV (reference sequence). The CDR3 runs 14 residues. After removal of 5 bases from V and 4 bases from J, the junction contained 7 bases not matched to a gene. CDR3 amino acids: CASSRQGARYEQYF. Written as DNA, the CDR3 is TGTGCCAGCAGTCGCCAGGGGGCGCGGTACGAGCAGTACTTC.

V is TRBV20-1 and J is TRBJ1-4; D gene uncertain. Germline V lookup: CDR1 DFQATT, CDR2 SNEGSKA (reference sequence). V lost 3 bases to trimming and J lost 7 bases, with 6 bases between them. The CDR3 is 11 amino acids. The CDR3 loop reads CSARRSEKLFF. CDR3 DNA sequence: TGCAGTGCTAGGCGTTCTGAAAAACTGTTTTTT.

The chain uses TRBV27 and TRBJ2-7; 7 bases are shared with TRBD1. With 6 bases clipped from V and 5 bases from J, the junction kept 7 bases outside the gene matches. The length of the CDR3 is 13 residues. CDR1 and CDR2 (germline): MNHEY, SMNVEV (reference sequence). This CDR3 is CASSLMTGNEQYF. CDR3 in DNA: TGTGCCAGCAGCCTGATGACAGGGAACGAGCAGTACTTC.

This chain uses TRBV18 with TRBJ1-2; 8 nucleotides line up with TRBD1. CDR1 is KGHSH, CDR2 LQKENI, per germline. CDR3 size: 14 residues. The junction had 4 bases not matched to a gene; V was cut back by 3 bases and J by 4 bases. Here the CDR3 reads CASSPAQGAYGYTF. CDR3 sequence (DNA): TGTGCCAGCTCACCGGCCCAGGGGGCCTATGGCTACACCTTC.

The count of this clone is one. The gene calls are TRBV7-8 and TRBJ2-7; 7 bases are a match to TRBD2. Germline V CDR1 and CDR2: SGHVS, FQNEAQ. There are 15 residues in the CDR3. V lost 0 bases, J lost 5 bases, and 7 bases stayed unmatched. The CDR3 sequence: CASSLAGGSVNEQYF. In nucleotides, the CDR3 is TGTGCCAGCAGCTTAGCGGGCGGGAGTGTAAACGAGCAGTACTTC. The variable domain in full, with the rest retrieved from reference TRBV7-8 and TRBJ2-7, is GAGVSQSPRYKVAKRGQDVALRCDPISGHVSLFWYQQALGQGPEFLTYFQNEAQLDKSGLPSDRFFAERPEGSVSTLKIQRTQQEDSAVYLCASSLAGGSVNEQYFGPGTRLTVT.

This sequence joins TRBV15 and TRBJ2-2; D remains ambiguous. V lost 0 bases, J lost 2 bases, and 7 bases lay in between. The CDR3 totals 15 residues. CDR1 is LNHNV, CDR2 YYDKDF, per germline (reference sequence). CDR3 protein: CATSREPGNTGELFF. The CDR3 nucleotides are TGTGCCACCAGCAGAGAGCCAGGAAACACCGGGGAGCTGTTTTTT.

The chain couples TRBV3-1 (or the pseudogene TRBV3-2) to TRBJ2-2; D may be TRBD1 (5 bases). Trimming left V 0 bases short and J 5 bases short, with 13 bases between. The germline gives CDR1 LGHDT, CDR2 YNNKEL (reference sequence). This CDR3 region has 16 residues. The CDR3 sequence: CASSQDRPGSTGELFF. CDR3 in DNA: TGTGCCAGCAGCCAAGATCGTCCAGGGTCTACCGGGGAGCTGTTTTTT.

This clone was detected a few times. The chain uses TRBV7-8 and TRBJ1-1, with D perhaps matching TRBD1 (6 bases). V lost 2 bases, J lost 6 bases, and 13 bases lay in between. The CDR3 consists of 14 residues. The V gene's germline CDR1 is SGHVS and CDR2 FQNEAQ. This CDR3 is CASSLYHRAPEAFF. The CDR3 nucleotides are TGTGCCAGCAGCTTATATCACAGGGCCCCTGAAGCTTTCTTT.

The chain employs TRBV5-1 and TRBJ1-4; the D is unclear. Germline lookup yields CDR1 SGHRS and CDR2 YFSETQ. The CDR3 spans 17 residues. Between the trimmed V and J ends, which lost 4 bases and 10 bases, there was a span of 26 bases. CDR3 in amino acids: CASSQTTGSHGVGKLFF. The CDR3 nucleotides read TGCGCCAGCAGCCAAACCACCGGGTCTCACGGGGTAGGAAAACTGTTTTTT.

This chain joins TRBV5-1 and TRBJ2-5; D is undetermined. The CDR3 totals 11 residues. Per the germline V gene, CDR1 is SGHRS and CDR2 is YFSETQ. The V end was cut by 4 bases, the J end by 1 base, with 2 bases between. CDR3 residues: CASSLQETQYF. CDR3 coding DNA: TGCGCCAGCAGCCTCCAAGAGACCCAGTACTTC.

This chain uses TRBV12-3 or TRBV12-4 with TRBJ2-1, with D hard to call. The V end lost 3 bases, the J end lost 5 bases, and 8 bases lay between the germline ends. The CDR3 runs to 13 residues. The CDR3 nucleotides are TGTGCCAGCAGTTTCGGAGAAAACAATGAGCAGTTCTTC. It specifies CASSFGENNEQFF.

This clone has a single count. The chain joins TRBV5-6 to TRBJ1-2, with no clear D. Germline values: CDR1 SGHDT, CDR2 YYEEEE. The CDR3 contains 13 residues. V shed 2 bases and J shed 3 bases, with 8 bases lying between them. CDR3 coding DNA: TGTGCCAGCAGCTTTGAGCCGGACTATGGCTACACCTTC. This encodes CASSFEPDYGYTF.

This clone was observed at least ten times. The rearrangement joins TRBV27 to TRBJ2-7; the match to TRBD1 covers 8 bases. The CDR3 has 14 amino acids. Germline V gives CDR1 MNHEY, CDR2 SMNVEV (reference sequence). The V and J ends lost 5 bases and 5 bases, in that order; junction bases with no gene match: 8. The CDR3 DNA sequence: TGTGCCAGCAGTGACAGGGGACCTCTCGACGAGCAGTACTTC. Translated, it gives CASSDRGPLDEQYF.

This sequence joins TRBV9 and TRBJ2-7; unclear D gene. Germline CDR1 SGDLS, CDR2 YYNGEE. This CDR3 is 15 amino acids long. V gave up 0 bases and J gave up 3 bases, with 13 bases separating them. CDR3 bases: TGTGCCAGCAGCGTAGTCCCGGAGCCGATCTACGAGCAGTACTTC. Protein: CASSVVPEPIYEQYF.

CDR3 sequence (DNA): TGTGCCAGCAGCCAATGGGCAGGAGGGAGCTCCTATAATTCACCCCTCCACTTT. Protein product: CASSQWAGGSSYNSPLHF. This sequence joins TRBV3-1 (or the pseudogene TRBV3-2) and TRBJ1-6; D gene unclear. The V end was cut by 2 bases, the J end by 0 bases, with 14 bases between. From germline, CDR1 is LGHDT and CDR2 YNNKEL (reference sequence). The CDR3 sequence is 18 residues long.